This T cell receptor (beta chain) is drawn from a study of T-cell memory formation after mild COVID-19. Study-wide points: Shrinking CD4+ clones resided mostly in CM and EM, and CD8+ ones in EMRA.

The CDR3 has 15 amino acids. Trimming pared 5 bases from V and 5 bases from J, leaving 19 bases between. TCRdb re-called the 5' RACE reads with MiXCR, one entry per CDR3 protein. The table lists some 320,000 distinct CDR3 sequences, 15% to 20% of them singletons. In this sample, this clonotype turned up a few times. The antigen is not known. The receptor comes from a man in his late teens or twenties who had mild COVID-19 (a few samples of this study predate the infection). Cell type and time point are not known. Source material: PBMCs or a T cell subset sorted from them (not recorded which). The chain joins TRBV12-3 or TRBV12-4 to TRBJ2-7, with a weak D call TRBD1 (5 bases). The CDR3 sequence is CASSAARAGVDEQYV. The CDR3 DNA reads as TGTGCCAGCAGTGCCGCCAGGGCTGGGGTGGACGAGCAGTACGTC.